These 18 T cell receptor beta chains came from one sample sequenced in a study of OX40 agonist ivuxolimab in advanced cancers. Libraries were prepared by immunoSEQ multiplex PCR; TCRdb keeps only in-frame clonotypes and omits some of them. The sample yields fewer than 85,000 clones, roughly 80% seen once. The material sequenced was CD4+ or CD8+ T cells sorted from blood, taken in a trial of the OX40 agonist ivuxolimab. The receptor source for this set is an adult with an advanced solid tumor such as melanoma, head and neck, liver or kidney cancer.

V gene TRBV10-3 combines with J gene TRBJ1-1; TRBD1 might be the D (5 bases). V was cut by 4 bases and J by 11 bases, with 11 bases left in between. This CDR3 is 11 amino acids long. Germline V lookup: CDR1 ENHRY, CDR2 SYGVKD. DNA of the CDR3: TGTGCCATCAGTGGGGACGGGGTGGCTTTCTTT. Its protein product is CAISGDGVAFF.

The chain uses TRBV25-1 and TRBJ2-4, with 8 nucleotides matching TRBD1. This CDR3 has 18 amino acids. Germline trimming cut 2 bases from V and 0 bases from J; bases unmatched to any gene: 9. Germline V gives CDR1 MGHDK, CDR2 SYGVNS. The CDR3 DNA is TGTGCCAGCAGTGAAGACAGGGGCGAGACACTAGCCAAAAACATTCAGTACTTC. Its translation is CASSEDRGETLAKNIQYF.

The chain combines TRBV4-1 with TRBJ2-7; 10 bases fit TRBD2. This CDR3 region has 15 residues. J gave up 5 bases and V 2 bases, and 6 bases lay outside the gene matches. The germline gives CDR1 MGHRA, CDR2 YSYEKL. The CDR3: CASSQFSGTSDEQYF. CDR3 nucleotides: TGCGCCAGCAGCCAATTCTCCGGGACTAGCGACGAGCAGTACTTC.

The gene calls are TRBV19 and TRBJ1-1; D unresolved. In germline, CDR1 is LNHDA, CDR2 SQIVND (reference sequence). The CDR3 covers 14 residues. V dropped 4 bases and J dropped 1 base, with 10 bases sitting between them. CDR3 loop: CASSSRTQNTEAFF. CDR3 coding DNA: TGTGCCAGTAGTAGCAGGACCCAGAACACTGAAGCTTTCTTT.

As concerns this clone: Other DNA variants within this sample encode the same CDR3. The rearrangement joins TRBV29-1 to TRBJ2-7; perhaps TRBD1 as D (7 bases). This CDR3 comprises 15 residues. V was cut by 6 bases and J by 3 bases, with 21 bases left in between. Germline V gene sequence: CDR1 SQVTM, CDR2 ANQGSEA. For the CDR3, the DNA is TGCAGCGTGACCTGGGGAGGAGGGACAGACTACGAGCAGTACTTC. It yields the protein CSVTWGGGTDYEQYF.

The CDR3 DNA follows: TGTGCCAGCAGGAACAGGGGGAAGGAGACCCAGTACTTC. Its translation: CASRNRGKETQYF. The chain combines TRBV6-5 with TRBJ2-5; 8 nucleotides line up with TRBD1. Germline V lookup: CDR1 MNHEY, CDR2 SVGAGI. Trimming cost V 6 bases and J 5 bases; bases outside gene matches: 5. There are 13 residues in the CDR3.

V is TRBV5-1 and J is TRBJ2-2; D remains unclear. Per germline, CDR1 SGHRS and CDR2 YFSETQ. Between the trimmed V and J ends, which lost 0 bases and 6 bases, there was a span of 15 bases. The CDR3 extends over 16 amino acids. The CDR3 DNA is TGCGCCAGCAGCTTGGTCGGTCAGATGTTACCCGGGGAGCTGTTTTTT. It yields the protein CASSLVGQMLPGELFF. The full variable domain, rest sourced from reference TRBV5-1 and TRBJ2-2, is KAGVTQTPRYLIKTRGQQVTLSCSPISGHRSVSWYQQTPGQGLQFLFEYFSETQRNKGNFPGRFSGRQFSNSRSEMNVSTLELGDSALYLCASSLVGQMLPGELFFGEGSRLTVL.

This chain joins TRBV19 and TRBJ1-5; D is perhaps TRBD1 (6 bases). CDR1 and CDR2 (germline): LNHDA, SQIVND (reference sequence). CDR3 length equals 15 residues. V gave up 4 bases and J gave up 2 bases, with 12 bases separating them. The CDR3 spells CASSTGPGGNQPQHF. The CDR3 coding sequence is TGTGCCAGTAGTACGGGTCCAGGGGGCAATCAGCCCCAGCATTTT.

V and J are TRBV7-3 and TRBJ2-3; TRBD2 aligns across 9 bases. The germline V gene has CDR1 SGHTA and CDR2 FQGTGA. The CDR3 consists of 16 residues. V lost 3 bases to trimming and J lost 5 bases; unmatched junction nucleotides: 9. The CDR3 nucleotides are TGTGCCAGCAGCTTGGGTAGCGGGAGTTTAGGAGATACGCAGTATTTT. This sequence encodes CASSLGSGSLGDTQYF.

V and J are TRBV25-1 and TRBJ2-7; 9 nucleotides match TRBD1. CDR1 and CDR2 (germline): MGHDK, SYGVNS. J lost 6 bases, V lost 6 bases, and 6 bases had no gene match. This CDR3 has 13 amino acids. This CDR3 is CASRGQGFSEQYF. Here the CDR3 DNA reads TGTGCCAGCAGGGGACAGGGATTCTCCGAGCAGTACTTC.

The CDR3 loop is CASSGGLVSTDTQYF. CDR3 DNA: TGCGCCAGCAGCGGGGGACTAGTCTCTACAGATACGCAGTATTTT. This chain joins TRBV5-1 and TRBJ2-3; 8 bases align to TRBD2. J lost 3 bases, V lost 4 bases, and 7 bases had no gene match. The CDR3 extends over 15 amino acids. Looked up from germline, CDR1 is SGHRS and CDR2 is YFSETQ.

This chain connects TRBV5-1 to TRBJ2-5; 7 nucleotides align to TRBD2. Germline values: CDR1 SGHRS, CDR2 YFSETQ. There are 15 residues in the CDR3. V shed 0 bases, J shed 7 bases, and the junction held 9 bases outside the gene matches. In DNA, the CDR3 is TGCGCCAGCAGCTTGGTAGGAAGCGGGGCGGGGACCCAGTACTTC. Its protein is CASSLVGSGAGTQYF.

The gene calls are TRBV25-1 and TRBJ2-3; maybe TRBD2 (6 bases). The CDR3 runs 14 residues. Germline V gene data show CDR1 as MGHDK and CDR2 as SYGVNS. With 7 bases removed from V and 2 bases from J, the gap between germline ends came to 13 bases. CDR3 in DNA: TGTGCCAGCACGTCGGGAGAACCCACAGATACGCAGTATTTT. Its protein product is CASTSGEPTDTQYF.

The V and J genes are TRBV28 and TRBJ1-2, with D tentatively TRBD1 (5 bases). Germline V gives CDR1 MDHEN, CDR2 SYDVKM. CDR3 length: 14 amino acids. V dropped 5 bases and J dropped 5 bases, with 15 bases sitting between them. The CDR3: CASSPWGDGYGYTF. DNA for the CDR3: TGTGCCAGCAGTCCATGGGGGGATGGGTATGGCTACACCTTC.

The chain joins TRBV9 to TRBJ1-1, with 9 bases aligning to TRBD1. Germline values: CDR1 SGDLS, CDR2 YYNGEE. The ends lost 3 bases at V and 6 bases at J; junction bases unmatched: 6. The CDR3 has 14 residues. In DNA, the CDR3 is TGTGCCAGCAGCGCCACAGGGGGCTTGTCTGAAGCTTTCTTT. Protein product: CASSATGGLSEAFF.

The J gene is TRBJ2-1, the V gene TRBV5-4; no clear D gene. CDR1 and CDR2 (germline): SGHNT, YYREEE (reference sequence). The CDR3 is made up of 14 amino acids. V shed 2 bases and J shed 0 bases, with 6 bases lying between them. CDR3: CASSFLSSYNEQFF. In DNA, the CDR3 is TGTGCCAGCAGCTTCCTAAGCTCCTACAATGAGCAGTTCTTC.

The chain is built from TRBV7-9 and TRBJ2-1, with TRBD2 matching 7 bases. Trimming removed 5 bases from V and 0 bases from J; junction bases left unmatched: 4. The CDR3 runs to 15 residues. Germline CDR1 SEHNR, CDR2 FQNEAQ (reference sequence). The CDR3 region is CASSRSGDSYNEQFF. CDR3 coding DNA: TGTGCCAGCAGCAGAAGCGGGGACTCCTACAATGAGCAGTTCTTC.

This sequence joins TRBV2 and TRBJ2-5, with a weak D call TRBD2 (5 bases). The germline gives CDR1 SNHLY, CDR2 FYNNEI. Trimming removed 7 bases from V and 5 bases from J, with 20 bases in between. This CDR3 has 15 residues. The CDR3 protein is CASTTPEVPRETQYF. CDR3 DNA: TGTGCCAGCACCACTCCGGAGGTCCCACGTGAGACCCAGTACTTC. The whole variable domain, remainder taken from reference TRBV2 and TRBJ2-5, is EPEVTQTPSHQVTQMGQEVILRCVPISNHLYFYWYRQILGQKVEFLVSFYNNEISEKSEIFDDQFSVERPDGSNFTLKIRSTKLEDSAMYFCASTTPEVPRETQYFGPGTRLLVL.